This section outlines one T cell receptor (beta chain) sequence together with its context. Germline V lookup: CDR1 GTSNPN, CDR2 SVGIG (reference sequence). The CDR3 runs 15 residues. V lost 2 bases, J lost 0 bases, and 13 bases lay in between. Per the original methods: Reference gene primer amplification in the assay estimated nucleated cell counts. TCRdb's copy holds only in-frame clones and misses some; the assay was immunoSEQ multiplex PCR. V and J calls and clone size are copied from that table; D and trimming were computed from the DNA. The table lists tens of thousands of clones, 91% of them singletons, with around 9.4% in the top ten. This entry is derived from a study of blood T cell repertoires in COVID-19. Whole-study context: Whether acute or convalescent, the COVID-19 samples came from the United States, Italy and Spain. Nucleic acid was either cDNA or gDNA, and it came from T cells, B-cell-depleted T cells, or PBMCs.

Sequenced input: peripheral blood. This TCR was recovered from a human donor in a cohort sampled during active COVID-19. This chain links TRBV30 with TRBJ1-1; D is uncertain. This CDR3 is CAWSYLGSMNTEAFF. The CDR3 nucleotides are TGTGCCTGGAGTTACCTGGGCAGTATGAACACTGAAGCTTTCTTT.